Sequencing of this T cell receptor (beta chain) was carried out in a study of radiotherapy plus CTLA-4 blockade in lung cancer. The overall study: With 25% to 35% of patients having disease control, objective responses were seen in about 19%.

The repertoire was sequenced with immunoSEQ multiplex PCR; TCRdb's copy has only in-frame clones and lacks some. Of tens of thousands of clones detected, roughly 87% appear once; the ten largest clones hold 0.75% to 0.85%. Comments on this clone: Its antigen is unidentified.

Findings and limits, study-wide: TCR clones of tumor origin grew in blood after radiotherapy plus ipilimumab.

In chemo-refractory metastatic non-small-cell lung cancer, patients got ipilimumab CTLA-4 blockade together with focal radiation. The CDR3 runs to 14 residues. In germline, CDR1 is SGDLS, CDR2 YYNGEE. V was pared by 0 bases and J by 0 bases, with 6 bases between. The TCR originated in a human donor with non-small cell lung cancer who had stable disease on radiotherapy plus ipilimumab. The J gene is TRBJ1-2, the V gene TRBV9; D unclear. The material sequenced was peripheral blood, taken from a patient treated with radiotherapy plus ipilimumab. Here the CDR3 DNA reads TGTGCCAGCAGCGTAGACAAAGCTAACTATGGCTACACCTTC. Protein product: CASSVDKANYGYTF.